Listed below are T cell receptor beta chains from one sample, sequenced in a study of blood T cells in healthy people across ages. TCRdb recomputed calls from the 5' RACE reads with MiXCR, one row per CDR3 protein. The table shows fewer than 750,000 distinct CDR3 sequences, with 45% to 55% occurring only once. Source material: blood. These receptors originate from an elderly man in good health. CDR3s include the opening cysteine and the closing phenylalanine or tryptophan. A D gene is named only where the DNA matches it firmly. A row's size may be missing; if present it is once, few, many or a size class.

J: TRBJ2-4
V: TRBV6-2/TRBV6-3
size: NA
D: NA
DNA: TGTGCCAGCAGTTTGGTACAGGGGACGGGAGAGCAGTACTTC
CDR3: CASSLVQGTGEQYF

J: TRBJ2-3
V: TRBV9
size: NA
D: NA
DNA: TGTGCCAGCAGCGAATTTACAAGCACAGATACGCAGTATTTT
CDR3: CASSEFTSTDTQYF

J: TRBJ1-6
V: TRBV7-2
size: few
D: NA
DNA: TGTGCCAGCAGCCCGGGATGGGGCAGGGAAGATTCACCCCTCCACTTT
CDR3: CASSPGWGREDSPLHF

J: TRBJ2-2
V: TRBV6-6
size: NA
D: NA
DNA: TGTGCCAGCAGTGACACGGGACATGGAAACACCGGGGAGCTGTTTTTT
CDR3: CASSDTGHGNTGELFF

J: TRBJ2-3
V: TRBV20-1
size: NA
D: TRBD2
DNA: TGCAGTGCGCCGGGACTAGCGGAACCCCTGGGGACGCAGTATTTT
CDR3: CSAPGLAEPLGTQYF

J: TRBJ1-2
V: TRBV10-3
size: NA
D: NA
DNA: TGTGCCATCAGTGAAGGGGACTATGGCTACACCTTC
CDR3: CAISEGDYGYTF

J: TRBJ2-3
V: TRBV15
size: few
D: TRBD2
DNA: TGTGCCACCAGCAGGGGGGGACTATCGGGACCGACAGATACGCAGTATTTT
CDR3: CATSRGGLSGPTDTQYF

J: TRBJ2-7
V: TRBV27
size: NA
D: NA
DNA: TGTGCCAGCAGTAAACACCGACCCGTTACCTACGAGCAGTACTTC
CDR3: CASSKHRPVTYEQYF

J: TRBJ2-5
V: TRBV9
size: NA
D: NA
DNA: TGTGCCAGCAGGGGGAGACTAGTACGTCAGGAGACCCAGTACTTC
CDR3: CASRGRLVRQETQYF

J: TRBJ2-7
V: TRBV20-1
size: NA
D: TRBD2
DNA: TGCAGTGCTAAGAGACTAGCGGGAGTTTTCCACTACGAGCAGTACTTC
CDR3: CSAKRLAGVFHYEQYF

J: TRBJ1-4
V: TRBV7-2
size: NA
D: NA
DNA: TGTGCCAGCAGCCCGGTGGTTGGTGAAAAACTGTTTTTT
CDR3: CASSPVVGEKLFF

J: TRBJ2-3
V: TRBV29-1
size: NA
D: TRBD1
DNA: TGCAGCGGCCAACAGGGGGCTCGGACAGATACGCAGTATTTT
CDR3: CSGQQGARTDTQYF

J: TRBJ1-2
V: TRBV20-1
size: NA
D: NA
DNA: TGCAGTGCTAGTCTCAGGGGCAACTATGGCTACACCTTC
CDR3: CSASLRGNYGYTF

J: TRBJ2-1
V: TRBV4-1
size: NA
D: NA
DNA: TGCGCCAGCAGCCAGGAGGGCTTGGCGATTGAGATCGGCAATGAGCAGTTCTTC
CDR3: CASSQEGLAIEIGNEQFF

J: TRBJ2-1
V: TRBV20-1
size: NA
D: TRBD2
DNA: TGCAGTGCTAGAGATCCCCCGCGGGAGGACGGTGAGCAGTTCTTC
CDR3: CSARDPPREDGEQFF

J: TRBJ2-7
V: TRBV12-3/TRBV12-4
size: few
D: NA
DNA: TGTGCCAGCAGCCTACATGCGAGGACAGCCTACGAGCAGTACTTC
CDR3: CASSLHARTAYEQYF

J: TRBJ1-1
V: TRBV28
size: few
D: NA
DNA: TGTGCCAGCAGTTTATTAGGGGCAGTTTCTTCTGAAGCTTTCTTT
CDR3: CASSLLGAVSSEAFF

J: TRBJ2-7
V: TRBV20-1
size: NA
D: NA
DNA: TGCAGTGCTTCTTTGTACAATGAGCAGTACTTC
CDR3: CSASLYNEQYF

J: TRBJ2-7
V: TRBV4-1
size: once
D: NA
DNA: TGCGCCAGCAGCCAAAGGACTACCCTCTCCTACGAGCAGTACTTC
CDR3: CASSQRTTLSYEQYF

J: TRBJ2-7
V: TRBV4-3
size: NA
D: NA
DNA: TGCGCCAGCAGCCAAGATGCCCAGACCTTCTACGAGCAGTACTTC
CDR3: CASSQDAQTFYEQYF

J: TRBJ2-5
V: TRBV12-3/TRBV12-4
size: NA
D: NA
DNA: TGTGCCAGCAGTTGGGGTAGGGTTGAGTTAAGAGAGACCCAGTACTTC
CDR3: CASSWGRVELRETQYF

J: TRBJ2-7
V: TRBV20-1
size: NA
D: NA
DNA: TGCAGTGCTACGGGCAGCAAACAATTCTCCTACGAGCAGTACTTC
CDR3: CSATGSKQFSYEQYF

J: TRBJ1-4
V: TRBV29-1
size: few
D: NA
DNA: TGCAGCGTTGCAGAGTCAACTAATGAAAAACTGTTTTTT
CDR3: CSVAESTNEKLFF

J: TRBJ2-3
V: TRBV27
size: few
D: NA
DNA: TGTGCCAGCACGACCGTAGCGACTAGCACAGATACGCAGTATTTT
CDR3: CASTTVATSTDTQYF

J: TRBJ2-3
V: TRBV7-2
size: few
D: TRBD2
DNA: TGTGCCAGCAGCACCCACAGCGGGGGGGATACGCAGTATTTT
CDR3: CASSTHSGGDTQYF